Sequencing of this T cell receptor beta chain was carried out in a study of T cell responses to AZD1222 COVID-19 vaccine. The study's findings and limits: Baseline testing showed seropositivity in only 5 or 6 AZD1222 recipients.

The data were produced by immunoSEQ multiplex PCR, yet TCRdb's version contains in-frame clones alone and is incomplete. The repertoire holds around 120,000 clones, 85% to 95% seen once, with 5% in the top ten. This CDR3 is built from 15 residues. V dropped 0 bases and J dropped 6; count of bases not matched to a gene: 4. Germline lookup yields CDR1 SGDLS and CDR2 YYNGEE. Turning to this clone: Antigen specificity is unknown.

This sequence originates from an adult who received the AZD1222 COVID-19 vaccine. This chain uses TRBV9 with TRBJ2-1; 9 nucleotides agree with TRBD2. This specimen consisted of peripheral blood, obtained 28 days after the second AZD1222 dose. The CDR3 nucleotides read TGTGCCAGCAGCGTAGTAGCGGGGGTTTCCAATGAGCAGTTCTTC. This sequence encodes CASSVVAGVSNEQFF.